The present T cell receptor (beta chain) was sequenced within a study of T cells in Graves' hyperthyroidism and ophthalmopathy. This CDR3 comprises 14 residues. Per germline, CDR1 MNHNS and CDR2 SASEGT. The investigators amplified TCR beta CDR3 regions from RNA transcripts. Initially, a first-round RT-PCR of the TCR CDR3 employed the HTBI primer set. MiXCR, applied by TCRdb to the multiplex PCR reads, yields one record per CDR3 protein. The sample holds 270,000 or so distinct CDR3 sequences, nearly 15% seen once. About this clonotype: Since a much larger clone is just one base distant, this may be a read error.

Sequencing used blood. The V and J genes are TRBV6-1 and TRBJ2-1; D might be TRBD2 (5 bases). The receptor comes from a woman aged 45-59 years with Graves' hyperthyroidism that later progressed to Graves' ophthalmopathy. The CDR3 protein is CPSSEEGSYNEQFF. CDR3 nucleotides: TGTCCCAGCAGTGAAGAGGGTTCCTACAATGAGCAGTTCTTC.